Listed below are T cell receptor beta chains from one sample, sequenced in a study of cytomegalovirus exposure and HLA in healthy donors. Using immunoSEQ multiplex PCR, the repertoire was profiled, and TCRdb retains in-frame clones only, with some absent. The sample contains 50,000 or so clones, about 70% of which appear only once. Material: PBMCs. The receptors originated from a man in his thirties or forties in good health and CMV-seronegative. Both conserved end residues are part of each CDR3. A D gene is named only where the DNA matches it firmly. Size values are once, few and many counts, or a class for expanded clones, and some rows have none.

TRBD1	.	TRBV5-5	TRBJ1-5	TGTGCCAGCAGCTTGGATGCGGACAGGGCCTATAGCAATCAGCCCCAGCATTTT	CASSLDADRAYSNQPQHF
TRBD1	.	TRBV6-1	TRBJ1-2	TGTGCCAGCCGAACGGGACAGCTCTATGGCTACACCTTC	CASRTGQLYGYTF
.	few	TRBV18	TRBJ1-1	TGTGCCAGCTCACCATCGTTGTACTCTGAAGCTTTCTTT	CASSPSLYSEAFF
TRBD1	once	TRBV5-1	TRBJ2-7	TGCGCCAGCAGCTCACCTGGACAGGAAGGATACGAGCAGTACTTC	CASSSPGQEGYEQYF
TRBD1	.	TRBV9	TRBJ2-7	TGTGCCAGCAGCGTAGAGGGGGCGATATCGACTGAGCAGTACTTC	CASSVEGAISTEQYF
.	.	TRBV5-1	TRBJ2-7	TGCGCCAGCAGCCCCAGTTACGGAGGGTACGAGCAGTACTTC	CASSPSYGGYEQYF
TRBD1	few	TRBV15	TRBJ1-2	TGTGCCACCAGCCCAGACAGGGGACGTTCCTATGGCTACACCTTC	CATSPDRGRSYGYTF
TRBD2	.	TRBV4-1	TRBJ2-7	TGCGCCAGCAGCCAAGGGGTGACTAGCGCGACCTACGAGCAGTACTTC	CASSQGVTSATYEQYF
.	.	TRBV10-2	TRBJ2-3	TGCGCCAGCAGGGATCTAGGCCGGGGGACGCAGTATTTT	CASRDLGRGTQYF
.	few	TRBV5-4	TRBJ2-3	TGTGCCAGCAGCTTGGCGTATAGGGGGAGCGCAGATACGCAGTATTTT	CASSLAYRGSADTQYF
TRBD1	.	TRBV6-5	TRBJ1-5	TGTGCCAGCAGTTCGGGACAGCCGAATCAGCCCCAGCATTTT	CASSSGQPNQPQHF
.	.	TRBV6-6	TRBJ2-5	TGTGCCAGCAGCCCCCGCGCAGGCCAAGAGACCCAGTACTTC	CASSPRAGQETQYF
.	.	TRBV5-6	TRBJ2-7	TGTGCCAGCAGCTTGGACGCCTGGGCTCGGGAGCAGTACTTC	CASSLDAWAREQYF
.	.	TRBV19	TRBJ2-1	TGTGCCAGTAGTATGAGTCGTAGCTCCTACAATGAGCAGTTCTTC	CASSMSRSSYNEQFF
.	few	TRBV11-3	TRBJ2-2	TGTGCCAGCACCTCGCATCGGACAGCGAACACCGGGGAGCTGTTTTTT	CASTSHRTANTGELFF
.	.	TRBV18	TRBJ1-4	TGTGCCAGCTCCGAGAACAGTGCAACTAATGAAAAACTGTTTTTT	CASSENSATNEKLFF